Presented here are 28 T cell receptor beta chains from one specimen sequenced in a study of identical twins. TCRdb re-called the 5' RACE reads through MiXCR, storing one row per CDR3 protein. Of 690,000 or so distinct CDR3 sequences listed, roughly 6.2% are singletons. Sample: naive T cells sorted from blood. The origin of the receptors is a young man in good health.

V and J are TRBV7-3 and TRBJ2-1, with 10 bases identical to TRBD2. This CDR3 has 19 residues. Germline CDR1 and CDR2: SGHTA and FQGTGA. Unmatched junction bases numbered 9, after V lost 0 bases and J lost 1 base. CDR3 coding DNA: TGTGCCAGCAGCTTAACCCCTCTAAAAGCGGGAGGGTCCTACAATGAGCAGTTCTTC. Translating it yields CASSLTPLKAGGSYNEQFF. The full variable domain, its missing parts supplied by reference TRBV7-3 and TRBJ2-1, is GAGVSQTPSNKVTEKGKYVELRCDPISGHTALYWYRQSLGQGPEFLIYFQGTGAADDSGLPNDRFFAVRPEGSVSTLKIQRTERGDSAVYLCASSLTPLKAGGSYNEQFFGPGTRLTVL.

This clonotype occurred many times. CDR3 in amino acids: CSAPSSVSPQETQYF. The DNA of the CDR3 is TGCAGTGCTCCAAGCAGCGTGAGCCCCCAAGAGACCCAGTACTTC. V and J are TRBV20-1 and TRBJ2-5; D remains unclear. Trimming removed 5 bases from V and 1 base from J, with 17 bases in between. Germline V gene sequence: CDR1 DFQATT, CDR2 SNEGSKA (reference sequence). The CDR3 has 15 residues.

The chain carries TRBV30 and TRBJ2-7; 8 bases map to TRBD1. In germline, CDR1 is GTSNPN, CDR2 SVGIG (reference sequence). This CDR3 is 13 amino acids long. After removal of 8 bases from V and 3 bases from J, the junction contained 9 bases not matched to a gene. Here the CDR3 reads CAPTVGQGYEQYF. Written as DNA, the CDR3 is TGTGCCCCAACCGTCGGACAGGGCTACGAGCAGTACTTC.

This clonotype was detected ten times or more. The chain uses TRBV12-5 and TRBJ2-7; TRBD1 matches 8 bases. From germline, CDR1 is LGHNT and CDR2 FRNRAP. CDR3 size: 13 residues. Germline trimming cut 6 bases from V and 2 bases from J; bases unmatched to any gene: 3. CDR3: CASGLDRAYEQYF. CDR3 DNA: TGTGCTAGTGGACTGGACAGGGCCTACGAGCAGTACTTC. The whole variable domain, filled in from reference TRBV12-5 and TRBJ2-7, reads DARVTQTPRHKVTEMGQEVTMRCQPILGHNTVFWYRQTMMQGLELLAYFRNRAPLDDSGMPKDRFSAEMPDATLATLKIQPSEPRDSAVYFCASGLDRAYEQYFGPGTRLTVT.

This clonotype was recorded at least ten times. This chain links TRBV6-2 or TRBV6-3 with TRBJ2-1; the match to TRBD1 covers 7 bases. This CDR3 region has 13 residues. Germline CDR1 MNHEY, CDR2 SVGEGT. J lost 8 bases, V lost 6 bases, and 7 bases had no gene match. CDR3 region: CASRRTGSDEQFF. CDR3 sequence (DNA): TGTGCCAGCAGAAGGACAGGTTCGGATGAGCAGTTCTTC.

At least ten counts were recorded for this clonotype. The chain is built from TRBV7-9 and TRBJ1-1; D is possibly TRBD1 (5 bases). Trimming shortened V by 5 bases and J by 3 bases, and 13 bases separated the two germline ends. There are 14 residues in the CDR3. The V gene's germline CDR1 is SEHNR and CDR2 FQNEAQ (reference sequence). The chain's CDR3 is CASSPKARDTEAFF. The CDR3 DNA sequence: TGTGCCAGCAGCCCTAAAGCCAGGGACACTGAAGCTTTCTTT.

Only a few counts were recorded for this clonotype. The chain carries TRBV6-5 and TRBJ2-3; TRBD2 matches 13 bases. Unmatched junction bases numbered 4, after V lost 2 bases and J lost 8 bases. The germline CDR1 and CDR2 sequences are MNHEY and SVGAGI. The CDR3 runs to 15 residues. In nucleotides, the CDR3 is TGTGCCAGCAGTTACACTAGCGGGAGGGCCCCTACGCAGTATTTT. It yields the protein CASSYTSGRAPTQYF.

This clonotype was found many times. J is TRBJ2-3 and V is TRBV6-1, with 7 bases matching TRBD1. The CDR3 extends over 16 amino acids. The germline V gene encodes CDR1 MNHNS and CDR2 SASEGT. V lost 7 bases, J lost 3 bases, and 13 bases stayed unmatched. The CDR3 reads CASTPLTQGWTDTQYF. The CDR3 DNA reads TGTGCCAGCACCCCCCTCACACAGGGGTGGACAGATACGCAGTATTTT.

The chain recombines TRBV7-3 with TRBJ2-5; a weak D match, TRBD1 (5 bases). Germline-derived CDR1 and CDR2 are SGHTA and FQGTGA. CDR3 size: 14 residues. The V end was cut by 6 bases, the J end by 5 bases, with 16 bases between. The CDR3 is CASSLFGQGETQYF. Here the CDR3 DNA reads TGTGCCAGCAGTTTATTTGGGCAGGGCGAGACCCAGTACTTC. Using reference TRBV7-3 and TRBJ2-5 for the parts outside the CDR3, the full variable domain is GAGVSQTPSNKVTEKGKYVELRCDPISGHTALYWYRQSLGQGPEFLIYFQGTGAADDSGLPNDRFFAVRPEGSVSTLKIQRTERGDSAVYLCASSLFGQGETQYFGPGTRLLVL.

This clonotype was counted between two and nine times. This chain joins TRBV6-2 or TRBV6-3 and TRBJ2-5; a weak D match, TRBD2 (5 bases). Germline V gene data show CDR1 as MNHEY and CDR2 as SVGEGT. Trimming cost V 7 bases and J 5 bases, with 8 bases left between them. The CDR3 loop spans 11 amino acids. The CDR3, as DNA: TGTGCCAGCACGGTAGCGGAGACCCAGTACTTC. As protein: CASTVAETQYF.

This clonotype was found many times. This CDR3 is CASSRLIAGYEQYF. Written as DNA, the CDR3 is TGTGCCAGCAGCCGCTTGATAGCGGGGTACGAGCAGTACTTC. The rearrangement joins TRBV7-8 to TRBJ2-7, with 8 bases fitting TRBD2. The germline gives CDR1 SGHVS, CDR2 FQNEAQ. The trim removed 5 bases at V and 4 bases at J, leaving 7 bases unmatched. The CDR3 is 14 residues long.

This clonotype showed up many times. The gene calls are TRBV6-5 and TRBJ2-5, with 10 bases matching TRBD1. The germline gives CDR1 MNHEY, CDR2 SVGAGI. This CDR3 has 16 amino acids. V lost 2 bases to trimming and J lost 4 bases; unmatched junction nucleotides: 7. The CDR3 is CASSYEAGQGRETQYF. CDR3 nucleotides: TGTGCCAGCAGTTACGAGGCGGGACAGGGGAGAGAGACCCAGTACTTC.

In this sample, this clonotype turned up many times. The V gene is TRBV28, the J gene TRBJ2-5, with D perhaps TRBD2 (5 bases). V lost 1 base and J 5 bases, leaving 8 bases between the germline ends. In germline, CDR1 is MDHEN, CDR2 SYDVKM. This CDR3 has 13 amino acids. CDR3 in amino acids: CASSLYGVETQYF. DNA for the CDR3: TGTGCCAGCAGTTTATACGGGGTTGAGACCCAGTACTTC. Using reference TRBV28 and TRBJ2-5 for the parts outside the CDR3, the full variable domain is DVKVTQSSRYLVKRTGEKVFLECVQDMDHENMFWYRQDPGLGLRLIYFSYDVKMKEKGDIPEGYSVSREKKERFSLILESASTNQTSMYLCASSLYGVETQYFGPGTRLLVL.

V and J are TRBV7-9 and TRBJ2-1, with 12 bases that match TRBD2. The germline gives CDR1 SEHNR, CDR2 FQNEAQ (reference sequence). The trim removed 5 bases at V and 10 bases at J, leaving 9 bases unmatched. This CDR3 has 15 residues. The CDR3 region is CASSQTSGSWTEQFF. The CDR3, as DNA: TGTGCCAGCAGCCAGACTAGCGGGAGTTGGACGGAGCAGTTCTTC.

This clonotype has more than one count but fewer than ten. The CDR3 DNA follows: TGCAGTGCTAGGGCGGACAAAGAGACCCAGTACTTC. Amino acid sequence: CSARADKETQYF. V is TRBV20-1 and J is TRBJ2-5, with D possibly matching TRBD1 (5 bases). CDR1 DFQATT and CDR2 SNEGSKA come from the germline V gene (reference sequence). The CDR3 extends over 12 amino acids. V lost 3 bases to trimming and J lost 3 bases, with 8 bases between them.

This clonotype has at least ten counts. The rearrangement uses TRBV4-2 and TRBJ1-2, with TRBD1 as a possible D gene (6 bases). V was trimmed by 4 bases and J by 13 bases, leaving 13 bases between them. The V gene's germline CDR1 is LGHNA and CDR2 YNFKEQ. This CDR3 contains 11 residues. CDR3 region: CASSPDRDITF. CDR3 sequence (DNA): TGTGCCAGCAGCCCAGACCGGGACATCACCTTC.

This clonotype was picked up many times. Its ends do not fully match the called genes, so a read error is possible. The rearrangement uses TRBV6-2 or TRBV6-3 and TRBJ2-1, with 11 nucleotides matching TRBD2. The germline V gene encodes CDR1 MNHEY and CDR2 SVGEGT. The CDR3 totals 14 residues. CDR3 sequence: CASSPEGTSGARIF. As DNA, the CDR3 is TGTGCCAGCAGCCCCGAGGGGACTAGCGGAGCTAGGATCTTC.

This chain joins TRBV12-5 and TRBJ2-5, with TRBD1 matching 10 bases. V shed 0 bases and J 3 bases; nucleotides not matched to a gene: 13. Germline CDR1 is LGHNT and CDR2 is FRNRAP. This CDR3 region has 19 residues. CDR3 sequence: CASGLVLGTGVAAKETQYF. The DNA for the CDR3 is TGTGCTAGTGGTTTGGTACTGGGGACAGGGGTAGCGGCCAAAGAGACCCAGTACTTC.

The CDR3 DNA reads as TGTGCTAGTGGTTCGGGACGATACAATGAGCAGTTCTTC. It codes for CASGSGRYNEQFF. The chain couples TRBV12-5 to TRBJ2-1, with D perhaps being TRBD1 or TRBD2 (5 bases each). V was clipped by 4 bases and J by 4 bases, with 8 bases between them. Germline loops: CDR1 LGHNT, CDR2 FRNRAP. CDR3 length equals 13 residues.

The rearrangement joins TRBV14 to TRBJ2-5, with TRBD1 as a possible D gene (5 bases). Germline lookup yields CDR1 SGHDN and CDR2 FVKESK. Trimming cost V 0 bases and J 2 bases, with 10 bases left between them. The CDR3 sequence is 15 residues long. The CDR3, as DNA: TGTGCCAGCAGCCAAGACCAGGGAATGCAAGAGACCCAGTACTTC. It codes for CASSQDQGMQETQYF.

This clonotype was seen repeatedly, ten times or more. The CDR3 DNA sequence: TGTGCCAGCAGGGATCCGGGACAGAGTTCCTACGAGCAGTACTTC. It is translated as CASRDPGQSSYEQYF. The chain combines TRBV12-3 or TRBV12-4 with TRBJ2-7, with 7 bases lining up with TRBD1. This CDR3 spans 15 amino acids. The ends lost 6 bases at V and 1 base at J; junction bases unmatched: 9.

This clonotype was counted only a few times. The chain has TRBV20-1 and TRBJ2-3, with 8 positions matching TRBD2. Germline V gives CDR1 DFQATT, CDR2 SNEGSKA (reference sequence). The length of the CDR3 is 14 residues. The J segment lost 1 base and the V segment lost 3 bases, leaving 3 bases of the junction unmatched. In DNA, the CDR3 is TGCAGTGCTAGTAGCGGGATAGGCACAGATACGCAGTATTTT. It encodes CSASSGIGTDTQYF.

The chain joins TRBV7-9 to TRBJ1-1; no clear D gene. This CDR3 contains 15 residues. The V end was cut by 5 bases, the J end by 2 bases, with 15 bases between. The germline gives CDR1 SEHNR, CDR2 FQNEAQ (reference sequence). The CDR3 is CASSTGPVPNTEAFF. CDR3 sequence (DNA): TGTGCCAGCAGCACCGGACCGGTGCCTAACACTGAAGCTTTCTTT.

In this sample, this clonotype turned up many times. The V and J genes are TRBV24-1 and TRBJ2-5; 10 bases are a match to TRBD2. Germline assignment: CDR1 KGHDR and CDR2 SFDVKD. CDR3 length: 16 amino acids. Trimming cost V 0 bases and J 5 bases; bases outside gene matches: 5. The DNA of the CDR3 is TGTGCCACCAGTGATTTGCGATCTAGCGGGAGTGAGACCCAGTACTTC. Its protein is CATSDLRSSGSETQYF.

In this sample, this clonotype turned up a few times. CDR3 coding DNA: TGTGCCAGCAATAGTCTAGCGGACACCGGGGAGCTGTTTTTT. Translating it yields CASNSLADTGELFF. The rearrangement joins TRBV2 to TRBJ2-2; TRBD2 matches at 7 bases. Germline CDR1 is SNHLY and CDR2 is FYNNEI. The J segment lost 3 bases and the V segment lost 7 bases, leaving 5 bases of the junction unmatched. The CDR3 consists of 14 residues.

This clonotype was seen a handful of times. The chain carries TRBV19 and TRBJ2-7, with D possibly matching TRBD2 (6 bases). The CDR3 runs 15 residues. CDR1 and CDR2 from the germline V gene are LNHDA and SQIVND (reference sequence). Trimming removed 2 bases from V and 7 bases from J, with 18 bases in between. The CDR3 DNA reads TGTGCCAGTAGTATACTATCAGGTATGGCGGGAGAGCAGTACTTC. It specifies CASSILSGMAGEQYF.

This clonotype was picked up a small number of times. The V gene is TRBV27, the J gene TRBJ2-7; TRBD1 is a possible D gene (5 bases). Germline CDR1 MNHEY, CDR2 SMNVEV (reference sequence). The CDR3 loop spans 14 amino acids. Trimming pared 5 bases from V and 4 bases from J, leaving 15 bases between. CDR3 amino acids: CASSRGTGKYEQYV. CDR3 DNA sequence: TGTGCCAGCAGTAGGGGCACCGGAAAATACGAGCAGTACGTC.

This clonotype was seen ten or more times. The chain employs TRBV12-3 or TRBV12-4 and TRBJ2-1; 7 nucleotides align to TRBD2. This CDR3 spans 15 amino acids. The junction had 11 bases not matched to a gene; V was cut back by 4 bases and J by 8 bases. The CDR3 DNA reads TGTGCCAGCAGTTCGCTAGCGGAGGGAGGGGATGAGCAGTTCTTC. Its translation is CASSSLAEGGDEQFF.